The clone carrying this T cell receptor beta chain was found a few times. Its antigen is as yet unknown. These data are taken from a study of T cell repertoires in cytomegalovirus infection. Study outcomes and limitations: CMV-specific TCR beta clonotypes restricted by HLA-C dominated the ex vivo response. Accumulated public TCR beta family frequency recognized individuals carrying CMV together with the relevant HLA.

In TCRdb, the reads were re-called with MiXCR into one record per CDR3 protein. The table records roughly 920,000 distinct CDR3 sequences, roughly 30% of them present only once. The receptor was isolated from a human donor in good health (CMV status not recorded). Some clones in this sample may be carry-over from other donors' samples. The sample in question was cultured CD8+ T cells from PBMCs, obtained from culture after CMV antigen stimulation.

The CDR3 region has the DNA TGTGCCAGCAGCTACTCGACTAGCCGCACAGATACGCAGTATTTT. Residues: CASSYSTSRTDTQYF. The V gene is TRBV7-2, the J gene TRBJ2-3; TRBD2 aligns across 7 bases. This CDR3 is built from 15 residues. Germline-derived CDR1 and CDR2 are SGHTA and FQGNSA. V was clipped by 4 bases and J by 1 base; unmatched bases: 5.